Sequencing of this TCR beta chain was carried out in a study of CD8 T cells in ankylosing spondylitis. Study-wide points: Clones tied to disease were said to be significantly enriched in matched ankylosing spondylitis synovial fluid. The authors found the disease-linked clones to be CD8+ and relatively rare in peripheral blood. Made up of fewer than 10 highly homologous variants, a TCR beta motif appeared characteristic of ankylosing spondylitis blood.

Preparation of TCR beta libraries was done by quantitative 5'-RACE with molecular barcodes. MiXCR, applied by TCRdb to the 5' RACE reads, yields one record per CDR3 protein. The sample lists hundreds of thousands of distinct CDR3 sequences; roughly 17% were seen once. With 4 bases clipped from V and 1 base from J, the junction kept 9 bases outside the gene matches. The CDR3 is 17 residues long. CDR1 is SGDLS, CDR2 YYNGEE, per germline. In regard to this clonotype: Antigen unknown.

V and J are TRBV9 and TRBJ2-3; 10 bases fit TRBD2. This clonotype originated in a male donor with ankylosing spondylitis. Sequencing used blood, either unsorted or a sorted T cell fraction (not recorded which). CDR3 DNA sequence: TGTGCCAGCAGCCTAACCCCAGGGACTAGCGGCACAGATACGCAGTATTTT. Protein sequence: CASSLTPGTSGTDTQYF.